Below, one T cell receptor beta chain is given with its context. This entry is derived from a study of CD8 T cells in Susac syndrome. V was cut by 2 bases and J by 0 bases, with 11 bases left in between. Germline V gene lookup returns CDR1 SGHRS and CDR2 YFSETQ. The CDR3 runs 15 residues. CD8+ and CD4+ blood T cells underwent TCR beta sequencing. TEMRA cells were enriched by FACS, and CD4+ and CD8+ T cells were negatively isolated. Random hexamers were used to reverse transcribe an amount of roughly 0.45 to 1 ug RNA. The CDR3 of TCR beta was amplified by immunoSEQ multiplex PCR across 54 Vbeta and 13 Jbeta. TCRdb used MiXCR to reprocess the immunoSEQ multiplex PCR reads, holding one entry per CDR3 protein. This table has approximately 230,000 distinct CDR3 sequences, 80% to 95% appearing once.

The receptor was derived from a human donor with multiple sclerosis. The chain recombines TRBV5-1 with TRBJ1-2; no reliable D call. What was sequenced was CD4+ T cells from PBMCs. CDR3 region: CASSFSPGTNYGYTF. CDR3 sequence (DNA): TGCGCCAGCAGCTTCTCTCCGGGGACTAACTATGGCTACACCTTC.